The rows below give T cell receptor beta chains drawn from one sample of a study of blood T cells in healthy people across ages. TCRdb called the 5' RACE reads again in MiXCR, with one record for every CDR3 protein. The repertoire includes around 1,100,000 distinct CDR3 sequences, roughly two fifths of them detected once, and around 13% sits in the top ten. Material for sequencing was blood. The origin of the receptors is a man between 18 and 29 years old in good health. Each CDR3 is given without its conserved first and last residue. Expanded clones are given a class, and other clones once, few, many or no size at all.

>TRBV9|NA
ASSVARGLSNQSQH
>TRBV12-3/TRBV12-4|few
ASSTGTGAGQPQH
>TRBV7-2|NA
ASSLAPTSGGRLQEQF
>TRBV2|NA
ASTEGTSGGWDTQY
>TRBV27|once
ASSLRGGTGAYGYT
>TRBV20-1|NA
SASDRNTGELF
>TRBV11-2|NA
ASSLAGDRVIEQY
>TRBV12-3/TRBV12-4|few
ASRGPSSYNSPLH
>TRBV28|few
ASSSTRTQRGGVQY
>TRBV12-5|NA
ASGPRDALGNQPQH
>TRBV6-2/TRBV6-3|NA
ASSYTTNEQF
>TRBV28|NA
ASSSIRPQGGYYGYT
>TRBV20-1|NA
SAVTGSMNTEAF
>TRBV5-1|NA
ASSPVGSTGELF
>TRBV20-1|few
SASGTENYGYT
>TRBV12-3/TRBV12-4|NA
ASSKGTPNSNQPQH
>TRBV20-1|NA
SAPGHESGSPLH
>TRBV12-3/TRBV12-4|NA
ASSPSPSGEQF
>TRBV4-2|NA
ASSHLMTGSGANVLT
>TRBV20-1|few
CGGGTNEKLF
>TRBV10-3|NA
AISEPGQGREKLF
>TRBV28|once
ATSGEGTDTQY
>TRBV28|many
ASSLELGVGQSYNEQF
>TRBV6-2/TRBV6-3|NA
ASSYGALWDEKLF
>TRBV27|NA
ASSPLKRGVDTQY
>TRBV20-1|once
STAPTGADTQY
>TRBV9|few
ASSFSTYGYT
>TRBV12-3/TRBV12-4|few
ANSTDRDDQPQH
>TRBV20-1|few
SARGRQGSYNEQF
>TRBV28|few
ASRGEVRTEAF
>TRBV4-1|NA
ASKPSVADSNYGYT
>TRBV5-1|many
ASSPGVSYNEQF
>TRBV13|once
ASSSQISGEATDTQY
>TRBV15|NA
ATSREYYEQY
>TRBV12-3/TRBV12-4|NA
ASSETSGFYNEQF
>TRBV30|NA
AWSFQDNSPLH
>TRBV24-1|NA
ATGSTEPTTDTQY
>TRBV5-6|few
ASSWRQGTNYGYT
>TRBV15|few
ATSTYRTGSNEKLF
>TRBV7-3|NA
ASSKGPPGTEAF
>TRBV3-1|NA
ASSVRRGRLNTEAF
>TRBV20-1|few
SAPPLKTGSSNDNEQF
>TRBV20-1|NA
SANNRLAMSTDTQY
>TRBV4-1|few
ASSQPGTGRNEQF
>TRBV7-2|NA
ASSFAGQFDTQY
>TRBV3-1|NA
ASSRGLSDTQY
>TRBV2|NA
ASRQDSQPQH
>TRBV5-1|NA
ASSSEGFSYNEQF
>TRBV11-1|NA
ASSSQVGLLTGEQY
>TRBV3-1|NA
ASSQADRAENYGYT
>TRBV4-3|few
ASSQVLGSGNYGYT
>TRBV7-2|many
ASSLGGGPYNEQF
>TRBV7-9|NA
ASSQHSGGRANYGYT
>TRBV11-2|few
VSSLTGGTYNEQF
>TRBV10-3|NA
AISPKDKDYGYT